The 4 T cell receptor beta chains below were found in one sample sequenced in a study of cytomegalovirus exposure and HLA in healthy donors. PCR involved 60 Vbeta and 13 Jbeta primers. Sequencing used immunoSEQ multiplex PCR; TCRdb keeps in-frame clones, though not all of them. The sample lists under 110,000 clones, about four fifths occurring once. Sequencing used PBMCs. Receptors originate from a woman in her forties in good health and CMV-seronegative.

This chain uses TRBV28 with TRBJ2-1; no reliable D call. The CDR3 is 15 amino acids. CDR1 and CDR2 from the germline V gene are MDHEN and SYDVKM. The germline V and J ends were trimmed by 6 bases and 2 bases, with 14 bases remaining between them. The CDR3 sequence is CASSSDWYTYNEQFF. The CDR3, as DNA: TGTGCCAGCAGCAGCGACTGGTACACCTACAATGAGCAGTTCTTC. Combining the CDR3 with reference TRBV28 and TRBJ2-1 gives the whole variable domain DVKVTQSSRYLVKRTGEKVFLECVQDMDHENMFWYRQDPGLGLRLIYFSYDVKMKEKGDIPEGYSVSREKKERFSLILESASTNQTSMYLCASSSDWYTYNEQFFGPGTRLTVL.

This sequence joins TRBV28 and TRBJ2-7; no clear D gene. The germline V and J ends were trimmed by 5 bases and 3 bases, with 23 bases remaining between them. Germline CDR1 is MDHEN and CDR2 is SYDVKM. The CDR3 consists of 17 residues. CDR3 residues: CASSILSYHGRYYEQYF. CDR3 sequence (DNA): TGTGCCAGCAGTATTCTAAGTTACCATGGGCGTTACTACGAGCAGTACTTC.

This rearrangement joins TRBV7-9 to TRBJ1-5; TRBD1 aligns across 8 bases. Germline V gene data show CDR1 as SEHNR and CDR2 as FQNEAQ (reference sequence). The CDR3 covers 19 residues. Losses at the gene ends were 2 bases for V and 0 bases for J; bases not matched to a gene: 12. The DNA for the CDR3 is TGTGCCAGCAGCTTATCGGGACAGGTTGCAGGTAATAGCAATCAGCCCCAGCATTTT. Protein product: CASSLSGQVAGNSNQPQHF.

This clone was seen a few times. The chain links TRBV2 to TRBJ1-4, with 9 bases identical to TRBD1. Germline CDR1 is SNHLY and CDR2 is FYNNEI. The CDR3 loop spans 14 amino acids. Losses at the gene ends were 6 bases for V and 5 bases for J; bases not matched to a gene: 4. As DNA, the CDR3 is TGTGCCAGCAGCGCCGACAGGGGGAATGAAAAACTGTTTTTT. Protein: CASSADRGNEKLFF.